A single sample gave rise to the 27 T cell receptor beta chains below, sequenced in a study of shared clonotypes between healthy human individuals (dated by TCRdb to about 2020). Library preparation used the immunoSEQ multiplex PCR assay. TCRdb stores this immuneACCESS table with in-frame sequences only. Part of the clones is absent; in the studies checked, under half of the shortfall reflects unresolved V genes, and no reason is known for the rest. The sample contains approximately 620,000 clones, approximately 97% of them found a single time. The ten top clones hold around 0.06% of the sample. The sequenced sample consisted of naive CD4+ T cells sorted from blood. Per the publication, the cell subset or site label means: CD45RA+ positively selected. These receptors were obtained from a woman between 25 and 40 years old in good health.

The chain recombines TRBV2 with TRBJ2-3; 10 bases fit TRBD2. With 10 bases clipped from V and 2 bases from J, the junction kept 6 bases outside the gene matches. The CDR3 spans 14 residues. Germline V lookup: CDR1 SNHLY, CDR2 FYNNEI. Here the CDR3 reads CATIAGGATDTQYF. DNA of the CDR3: TGTGCCACCATAGCGGGAGGAGCCACAGATACGCAGTATTTT.

V is TRBV27 and J is TRBJ1-4; 11 bases line up with TRBD1. Germline values: CDR1 MNHEY, CDR2 SMNVEV (reference sequence). V lost 7 bases and J lost 4; bases outside the gene matches: 14. The CDR3 extends over 18 amino acids. This CDR3 reads CASKSGQGVPWGNEKLFF. CDR3 nucleotides: TGTGCCAGCAAGTCGGGACAGGGGGTCCCCTGGGGTAATGAAAAACTGTTTTTT.

The CDR3 sequence: CASSPQAGTGGYTF. CDR3 coding DNA: TGTGCCAGCAGCCCCCAGGCGGGTACGGGTGGCTACACCTTC. The J gene is TRBJ1-2, the V gene TRBV7-3; D not certain. This CDR3 has 14 amino acids. Trimming removed 5 bases from V and 7 bases from J, with 17 bases in between. Germline loops: CDR1 SGHTA, CDR2 FQGTGA.

V usage is TRBV6-1 and J usage is TRBJ2-5; 8 nucleotides agree with TRBD1. This CDR3 spans 15 amino acids. V was pared by 5 bases and J by 1 base, with 6 bases of the junction left unmatched. Germline CDR1 reads MNHNS; CDR2 reads SASEGT. In DNA form, the CDR3 reads TGTGCCAGCAGTCAGGGGCAGGGGGCCCAAGAGACCCAGTACTTC. Protein: CASSQGQGAQETQYF.

The chain recombines TRBV9 with TRBJ2-7; D perhaps matches TRBD2 (5 bases). V was pared by 4 bases and J by 4 bases, with 18 bases between. Looked up from germline, CDR1 is SGDLS and CDR2 is YYNGEE. The CDR3 runs 15 residues. This CDR3 reads CASSPASTSYYEQYF. The CDR3 coding sequence is TGTGCCAGCAGCCCAGCGAGCACTAGTTATTACGAGCAGTACTTC. The complete variable domain, with remaining parts taken from reference TRBV9 and TRBJ2-7, reads DSGVTQTPKHLITATGQRVTLRCSPRSGDLSVYWYQQSLDQGLQFLIQYYNGEERAKGNILERFSAQQFPDLHSELNLSSLELGDSALYFCASSPASTSYYEQYFGPGTRLTVT.

The V and J genes are TRBV20-1 and TRBJ2-7, with D uncertain. This CDR3 has 11 residues. The germline V and J ends were trimmed by 3 bases and 6 bases, with 9 bases remaining between them. CDR1 and CDR2 from the germline V gene are DFQATT and SNEGSKA (reference sequence). This chain's CDR3 is CSARRLGEQYF. CDR3 DNA sequence: TGCAGTGCTAGGAGGTTGGGCGAGCAGTACTTC.

The chain has TRBV9 and TRBJ1-2; D is unresolved. The V end lost 4 bases, the J end lost 3 bases, and 10 bases lay between the germline ends. The CDR3 extends over 13 amino acids. From germline, CDR1 is SGDLS and CDR2 YYNGEE. CDR3 residues: CASSSGIYYGYTF. The CDR3 DNA reads TGTGCCAGCAGCAGCGGGATTTACTATGGCTACACCTTC.

V is TRBV4-1 and J is TRBJ1-2; no clear D. This CDR3 contains 16 residues. The germline V and J ends were trimmed by 0 bases and 1 base, with 12 bases remaining between them. The germline CDR1 and CDR2 sequences are MGHRA and YSYEKL. In DNA, the CDR3 is TGCGCCAGCAGCCAAGAGGCAGTATCCCTTAACTATGGCTACACCTTC. As protein: CASSQEAVSLNYGYTF.

For the CDR3, the DNA is TGTGCCAGCAGTGACTGGGGACAGGGTAACACCGGGGAGCTGTTTTTT. This codes for CASSDWGQGNTGELFF. The rearrangement links TRBV6-1 to TRBJ2-2; the match to TRBD1 covers 9 bases. The CDR3 length is 16 residues. Germline V lookup: CDR1 MNHNS, CDR2 SASEGT. Unmatched junction bases numbered 4, after V lost 3 bases and J lost 2 bases.

The chain recombines TRBV18 with TRBJ2-1; 9 positions agree with TRBD1. The germline gives CDR1 KGHSH, CDR2 LQKENI. Trimming took 1 base from V and 6 from J; bases not matched to a gene: 7. This CDR3 region has 16 residues. CDR3 coding DNA: TGTGCCAGCTCACCACGATGGGACAGGGTGGCCAATGAGCAGTTCTTC. Encoded protein: CASSPRWDRVANEQFF.

The chain joins TRBV6-5 to TRBJ1-4; 7 positions agree with TRBD1. This CDR3 is 14 amino acids long. J lost 8 bases, V lost 2 bases, and 5 bases had no gene match. Germline V gives CDR1 MNHEY, CDR2 SVGAGI. CDR3 in DNA: TGTGCCAGCAGTTACCGGGACAGATGCGAAAAACTGTTTTTT. It yields the protein CASSYRDRCEKLFF.

In DNA form, the CDR3 reads TGTGCCAGCAGTTACTCTAACGACCTCTCCTCCTACGAGCAGTACTTC. This translates into CASSYSNDLSSYEQYF. The chain employs TRBV6-5 and TRBJ2-7; unclear D gene. Germline V CDR1 and CDR2: MNHEY, SVGAGI. The CDR3 spans 16 residues. Trimming shortened V by 0 bases and J by 0 bases, and 12 bases separated the two germline ends.

This clone came up once. The chain joins TRBV6-1 to TRBJ2-2, with D uncertain. This CDR3 has 13 amino acids. CDR1 and CDR2 (germline): MNHNS, SASEGT. V dropped 6 bases and J dropped 6 bases, with 11 bases sitting between them. In nucleotides, the CDR3 is TGTGCCAGCAGACATTTAGCTGCCGGGGAGCTGTTTTTT. This translates into CASRHLAAGELFF.

V and J are TRBV4-2 and TRBJ1-2; unclear D gene. Trimming removed 2 bases from V and 4 bases from J, with 20 bases in between. CDR1 is LGHNA, CDR2 YNFKEQ, per germline. The CDR3 runs 17 residues. The CDR3 nucleotides read TGTGCCAGCAGCCAACTACTAGACACCACAGTTGGCTATGGCTACACCTTC. It encodes CASSQLLDTTVGYGYTF.

The chain carries TRBV9 and TRBJ2-1, with D perhaps matching TRBD1 (5 bases). The V and J ends lost 0 bases and 6 bases respectively, with 16 bases between them. This CDR3 is 16 amino acids long. Germline lookup yields CDR1 SGDLS and CDR2 YYNGEE. CDR3 protein: CASSVVFGQGSNEQFF. The CDR3 DNA reads as TGTGCCAGCAGCGTAGTTTTCGGGCAGGGTAGCAATGAGCAGTTCTTC. Looking up the rest from reference TRBV9 and TRBJ2-1 gives the full variable domain: DSGVTQTPKHLITATGQRVTLRCSPRSGDLSVYWYQQSLDQGLQFLIQYYNGEERAKGNILERFSAQQFPDLHSELNLSSLELGDSALYFCASSVVFGQGSNEQFFGPGTRLTVL.

This chain uses TRBV27 with TRBJ2-7, with 12 bases fitting TRBD2. Germline assignment: CDR1 MNHEY and CDR2 SMNVEV (reference sequence). The V and J ends lost 4 bases and 6 bases, in that order; junction bases with no gene match: 7. CDR3 length: 15 amino acids. In DNA form, the CDR3 reads TGTGCCAGCAGTTCCTCTAGCGGGAGGGCCTCCGAGCAGTACTTC. It encodes CASSSSSGRASEQYF.

This clone was counted between two and nine times. The sample holds other DNA sequences that translate to the same CDR3. The V and J genes are TRBV28 and TRBJ2-3; D remains ambiguous. This CDR3 region has 12 residues. Germline V gives CDR1 MDHEN, CDR2 SYDVKM. V was cut by 5 bases and J by 0 bases, with 3 bases left in between. Here the CDR3 DNA reads TGTGCCAGCAGTGGCAGCACAGATACGCAGTATTTT. Its protein product is CASSGSTDTQYF.

The CDR3 DNA follows: TGTGCCAGCAGGAAATATTTAGTTCAAACAGATACGCAGTATTTT. Translating it yields CASRKYLVQTDTQYF. The rearrangement joins TRBV28 to TRBJ2-3; D gene unclear. This CDR3 is built from 15 residues. The germline CDR1 and CDR2 sequences are MDHEN and SYDVKM. The ends were cut back, 6 bases at V and 3 bases at J, with 16 bases in the middle.

This chain uses TRBV29-1 with TRBJ1-1, with D unresolved. The CDR3 is 14 residues long. Germline loops: CDR1 SQVTM, CDR2 ANQGSEA. V was trimmed by 0 bases and J by 2 bases, leaving 10 bases between them. The CDR3 region is CSVEDLTRNTEAFF. Written as DNA, the CDR3 is TGCAGCGTTGAAGATCTCACCCGCAACACTGAAGCTTTCTTT.

The chain has TRBV28 and TRBJ2-7, with D uncertain. The V and J ends lost 3 bases and 6 bases respectively, with 15 bases between them. The CDR3 is 14 amino acids. Germline V gene lookup returns CDR1 MDHEN and CDR2 SYDVKM. The CDR3 DNA is TGTGCCAGCAGTTTCTGGAAGGATGCGGCCGAGCAGTACTTC. Its translation: CASSFWKDAAEQYF. Combining the CDR3 with reference TRBV28 and TRBJ2-7 gives the whole variable domain DVKVTQSSRYLVKRTGEKVFLECVQDMDHENMFWYRQDPGLGLRLIYFSYDVKMKEKGDIPEGYSVSREKKERFSLILESASTNQTSMYLCASSFWKDAAEQYFGPGTRLTVT.

The genes are TRBV15 and TRBJ2-1, with 10 bases fitting TRBD2. Trimming took 4 bases from V and 5 from J; bases not matched to a gene: 2. Germline assignment: CDR1 LNHNV and CDR2 YYDKDF (reference sequence). The CDR3 length is 14 residues. The CDR3 DNA is TGTGCCACCAGCAATGGACTAGCGGACAATGAGCAGTTCTTC. Its translation is CATSNGLADNEQFF.

V is TRBV27 and J is TRBJ2-3; D is ambiguous. V was clipped by 7 bases and J by 4 bases, with 6 bases between them. This CDR3 is built from 11 residues. Germline V gives CDR1 MNHEY, CDR2 SMNVEV (reference sequence). The CDR3 sequence is CASTGPDTQYF. The CDR3 nucleotides read TGTGCCAGCACCGGGCCAGATACGCAGTATTTT.

J is TRBJ2-3 and V is TRBV28, with 13 bases that match TRBD2. Germline V CDR1 and CDR2: MDHEN, SYDVKM. The CDR3 covers 14 residues. V was clipped by 10 bases and J by 6 bases; unmatched bases: 7. CDR3 DNA: TGTGCCAACACACTAGCGGGAGGGCCGGATACGCAGTATTTT. It codes for CANTLAGGPDTQYF.

The chain uses TRBV7-9 and TRBJ2-4; tentatively, D is TRBD1 or TRBD2 (6 bases each). Looked up from germline, CDR1 is SEHNR and CDR2 is FQNEAQ (reference sequence). Trimming left V 9 bases short and J 7 bases short, with 22 bases between. The CDR3 length is 15 residues. CDR3 sequence reads: CASSFSWGARNIQYF. Written as DNA, the CDR3 is TGTGCCAGTTCCTTCTCTTGGGGGGCTCGGAACATTCAGTACTTC.

The chain combines TRBV6-1 with TRBJ2-5; 11 nucleotides agree with TRBD1. Trimming at V came to 2 bases and at J to 9 bases, leaving 8 bases not matched to a gene. CDR3 length equals 15 residues. Germline CDR1 is MNHNS and CDR2 is SASEGT. The CDR3 DNA sequence: TGTGCCAGCAGTGAACCCGGGACAGGGGGGAGGGCCCAGTACTTC. This translates into CASSEPGTGGRAQYF.

This rearrangement joins TRBV10-2 to TRBJ2-3, with D perhaps matching TRBD2 (6 bases). CDR1 is WSHSY, CDR2 SAAADI, per germline. V was shortened by 6 bases and J by 4 bases, with 20 bases between the two germline ends. The CDR3 loop spans 16 amino acids. This chain's CDR3 is CASRVRRDLGADTQYF. CDR3 bases: TGCGCCAGCAGGGTCCGGCGGGACCTCGGGGCAGATACGCAGTATTTT.

This rearrangement joins TRBV11-2 to TRBJ2-2; D is possibly TRBD1 (5 bases). The germline V gene encodes CDR1 SGHAT and CDR2 FQNNGV. The CDR3 runs to 14 residues. V dropped 4 bases and J dropped 1 base, with 7 bases sitting between them. The CDR3 loop reads CASSSQGNTGELFF. The CDR3 DNA follows: TGTGCCAGCAGCTCTCAGGGGAACACCGGGGAGCTGTTTTTT.